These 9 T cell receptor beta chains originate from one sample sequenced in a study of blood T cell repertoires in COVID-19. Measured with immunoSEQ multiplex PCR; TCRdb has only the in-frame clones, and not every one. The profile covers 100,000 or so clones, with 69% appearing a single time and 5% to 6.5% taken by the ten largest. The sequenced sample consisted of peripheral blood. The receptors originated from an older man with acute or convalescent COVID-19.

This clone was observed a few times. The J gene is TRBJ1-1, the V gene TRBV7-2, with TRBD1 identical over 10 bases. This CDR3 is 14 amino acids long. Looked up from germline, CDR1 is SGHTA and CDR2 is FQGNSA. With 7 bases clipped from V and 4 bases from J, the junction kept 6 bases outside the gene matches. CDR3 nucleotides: TGTGCCAGCATCGCCGGGACAGGGGCCACTGAAGCTTTCTTT. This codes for CASIAGTGATEAFF.

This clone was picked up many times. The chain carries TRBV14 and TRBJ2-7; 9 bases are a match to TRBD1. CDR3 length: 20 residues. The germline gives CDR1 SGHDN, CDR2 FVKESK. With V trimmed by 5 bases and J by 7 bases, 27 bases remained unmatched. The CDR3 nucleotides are TGTGCCAGCAGCTCCAAGGGCCGGGACAGGGCCATCTTGTCCTTGGAAGAGCAGTACTTC. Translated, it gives CASSSKGRDRAILSLEEQYF.

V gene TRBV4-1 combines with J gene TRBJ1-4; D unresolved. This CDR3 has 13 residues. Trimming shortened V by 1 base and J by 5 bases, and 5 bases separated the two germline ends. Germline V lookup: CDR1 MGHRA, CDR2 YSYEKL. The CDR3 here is CASSQVRNEKLFF. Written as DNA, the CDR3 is TGCGCCAGCAGCCAAGTGAGGAATGAAAAACTGTTTTTT.

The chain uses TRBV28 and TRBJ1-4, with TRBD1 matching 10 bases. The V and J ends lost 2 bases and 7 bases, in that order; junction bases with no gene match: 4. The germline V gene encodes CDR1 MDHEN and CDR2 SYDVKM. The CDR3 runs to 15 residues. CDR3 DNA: TGTGCCAGCAGTTTAGACAGGGGGCCGAGTGAAAAACTGTTTTTT. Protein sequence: CASSLDRGPSEKLFF. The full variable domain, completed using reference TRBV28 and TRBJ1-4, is DVKVTQSSRYLVKRTGEKVFLECVQDMDHENMFWYRQDPGLGLRLIYFSYDVKMKEKGDIPEGYSVSREKKERFSLILESASTNQTSMYLCASSLDRGPSEKLFFGSGTQLSVL.

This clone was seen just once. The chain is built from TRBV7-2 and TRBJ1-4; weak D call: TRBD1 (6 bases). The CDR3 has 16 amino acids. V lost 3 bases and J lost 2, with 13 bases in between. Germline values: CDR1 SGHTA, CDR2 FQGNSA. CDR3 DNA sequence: TGTGCCAGCAGCTTCGGGGGGGGCAAGACTAATGAAAAACTGTTTTTT. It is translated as CASSFGGGKTNEKLFF.

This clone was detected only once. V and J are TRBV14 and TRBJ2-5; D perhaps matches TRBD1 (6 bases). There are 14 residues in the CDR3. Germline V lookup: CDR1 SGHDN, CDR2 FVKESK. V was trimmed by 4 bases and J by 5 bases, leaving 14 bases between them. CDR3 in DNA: TGTGCCAGCAGCCCTCGGACAGATACGGAGACCCAGTACTTC. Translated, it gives CASSPRTDTETQYF.

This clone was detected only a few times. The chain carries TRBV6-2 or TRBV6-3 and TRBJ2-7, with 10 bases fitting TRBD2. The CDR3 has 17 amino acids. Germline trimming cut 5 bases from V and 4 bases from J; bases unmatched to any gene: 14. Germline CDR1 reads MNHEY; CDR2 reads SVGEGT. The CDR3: CASSRSASGSSLYEQYF. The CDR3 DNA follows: TGTGCCAGCAGTCGTTCCGCTAGCGGGAGTTCTCTTTACGAGCAGTACTTC.

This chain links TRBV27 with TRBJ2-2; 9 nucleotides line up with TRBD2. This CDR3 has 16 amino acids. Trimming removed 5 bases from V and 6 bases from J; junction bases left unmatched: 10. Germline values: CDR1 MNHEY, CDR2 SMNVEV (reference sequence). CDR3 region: CASSRLDSGSSGELFF. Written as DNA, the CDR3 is TGTGCCAGCAGTCGGTTGGATAGCGGGAGCTCCGGGGAGCTGTTTTTT.

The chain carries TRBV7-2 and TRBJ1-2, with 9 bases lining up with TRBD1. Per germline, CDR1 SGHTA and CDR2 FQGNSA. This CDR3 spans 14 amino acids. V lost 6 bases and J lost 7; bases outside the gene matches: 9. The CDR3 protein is CASRDPGQGIGYTF. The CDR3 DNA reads TGTGCCAGCAGAGATCCGGGACAGGGTATTGGCTACACCTTC.